This TCR beta chain was found in a study of human T cells and chemical hapten exposure. Study results and caveats: Counts of expanded TCRs (at PT1) showed a positive correlation with patch test score.

The time point here: patch test 1, 2 weeks after DPC sensitization. Described treatment: therapeutic diphenylcyclopropenone sensitization with weekly scalp DPC. The authors' total RNA extraction used unfractionated whole blood. Each CDR3 protein gets one entry after TCRdb re-called the RACE reads with MiXCR. Of some 52,000 distinct CDR3 sequences in the sample, approximately 10% were seen once. From germline, CDR1 is SGHKS and CDR2 YYEKEE (reference sequence). The CDR3 totals 15 residues. V shed 2 bases and J shed 0 bases, with 11 bases lying between them. A remark on this clonotype: What it binds is unknown.

The TCR comes from a woman between 35 and 50 years old with alopecia areata. Some clones in this sample may be carry-over from other donors' samples. The V gene is TRBV5-5, the J gene TRBJ1-1; D gene uncertain. This material consisted of whole blood, taken in connection with sensitization to the hapten diphenylcyclopropenone (DPC). CDR3 sequence (DNA): TGTGCCAGCAGCTTCCTTGAGGTAATGAACACTGAAGCTTTCTTT. Translation: CASSFLEVMNTEAFF.